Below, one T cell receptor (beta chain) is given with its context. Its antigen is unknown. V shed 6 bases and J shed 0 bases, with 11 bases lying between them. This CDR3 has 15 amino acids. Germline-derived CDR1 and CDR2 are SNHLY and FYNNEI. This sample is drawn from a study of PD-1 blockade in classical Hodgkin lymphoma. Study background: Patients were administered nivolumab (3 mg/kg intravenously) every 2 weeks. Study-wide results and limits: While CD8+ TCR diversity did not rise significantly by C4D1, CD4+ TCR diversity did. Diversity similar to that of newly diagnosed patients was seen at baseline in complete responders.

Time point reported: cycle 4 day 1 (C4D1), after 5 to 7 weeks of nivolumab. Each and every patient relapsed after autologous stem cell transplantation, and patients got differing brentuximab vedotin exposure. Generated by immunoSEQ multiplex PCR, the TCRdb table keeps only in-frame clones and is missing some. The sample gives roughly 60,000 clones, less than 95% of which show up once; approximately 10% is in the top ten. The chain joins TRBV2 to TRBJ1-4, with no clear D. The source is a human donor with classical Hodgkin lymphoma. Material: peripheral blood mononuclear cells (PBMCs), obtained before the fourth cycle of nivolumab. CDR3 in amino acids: CASRGVVATNEKLFF. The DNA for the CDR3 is TGTGCCAGCAGGGGAGTTGTTGCAACTAATGAAAAACTGTTTTTT.